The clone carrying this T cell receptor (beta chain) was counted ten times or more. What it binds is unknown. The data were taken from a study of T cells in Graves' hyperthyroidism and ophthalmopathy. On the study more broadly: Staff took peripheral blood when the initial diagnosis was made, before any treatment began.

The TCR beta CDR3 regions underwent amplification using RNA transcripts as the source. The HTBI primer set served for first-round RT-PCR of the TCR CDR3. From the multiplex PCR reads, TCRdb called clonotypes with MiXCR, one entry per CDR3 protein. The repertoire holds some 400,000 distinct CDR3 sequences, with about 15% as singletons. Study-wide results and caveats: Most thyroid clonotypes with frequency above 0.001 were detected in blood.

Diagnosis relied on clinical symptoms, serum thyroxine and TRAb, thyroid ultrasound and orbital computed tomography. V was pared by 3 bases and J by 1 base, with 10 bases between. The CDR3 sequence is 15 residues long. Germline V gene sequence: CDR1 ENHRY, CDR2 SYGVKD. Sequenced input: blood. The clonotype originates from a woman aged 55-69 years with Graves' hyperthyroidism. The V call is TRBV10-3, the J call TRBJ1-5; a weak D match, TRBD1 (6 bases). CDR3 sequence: CAISDRGASNQPQHF. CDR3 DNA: TGTGCCATCAGTGACCGGGGGGCGAGCAATCAGCCCCAGCATTTT.